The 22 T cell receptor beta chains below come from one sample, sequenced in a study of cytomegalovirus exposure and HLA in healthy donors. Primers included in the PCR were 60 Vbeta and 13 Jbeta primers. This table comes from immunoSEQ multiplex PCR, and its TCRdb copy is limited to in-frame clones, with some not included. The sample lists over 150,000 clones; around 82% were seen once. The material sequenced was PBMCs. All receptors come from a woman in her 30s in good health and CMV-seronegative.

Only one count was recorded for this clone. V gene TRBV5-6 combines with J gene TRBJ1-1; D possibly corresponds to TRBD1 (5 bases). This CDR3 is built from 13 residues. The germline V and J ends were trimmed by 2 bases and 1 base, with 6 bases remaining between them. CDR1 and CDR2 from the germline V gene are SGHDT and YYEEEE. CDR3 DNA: TGTGCCAGCAGCTTCACAGGGAACACTGAAGCTTTCTTT. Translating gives CASSFTGNTEAFF.

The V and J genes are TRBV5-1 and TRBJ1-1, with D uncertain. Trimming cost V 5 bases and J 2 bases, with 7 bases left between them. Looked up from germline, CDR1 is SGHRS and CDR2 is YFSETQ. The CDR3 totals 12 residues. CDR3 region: CASRPDNTEAFF. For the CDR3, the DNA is TGCGCCAGCAGGCCAGATAACACTGAAGCTTTCTTT.

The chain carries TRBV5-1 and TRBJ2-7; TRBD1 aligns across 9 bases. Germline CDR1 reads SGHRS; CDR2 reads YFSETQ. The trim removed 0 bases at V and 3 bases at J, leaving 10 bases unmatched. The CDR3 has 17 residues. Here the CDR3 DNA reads TGCGCCAGCAGCTTGGGACCAGTCGGACAGGGGATCTACGAGCAGTACTTC. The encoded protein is CASSLGPVGQGIYEQYF.

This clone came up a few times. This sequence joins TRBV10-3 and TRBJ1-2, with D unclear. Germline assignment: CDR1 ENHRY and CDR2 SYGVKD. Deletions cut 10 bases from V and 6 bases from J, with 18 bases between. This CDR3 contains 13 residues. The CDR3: CATWSMRVNGYTF. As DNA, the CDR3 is TGTGCCACCTGGAGTATGAGGGTAAATGGCTACACCTTC.

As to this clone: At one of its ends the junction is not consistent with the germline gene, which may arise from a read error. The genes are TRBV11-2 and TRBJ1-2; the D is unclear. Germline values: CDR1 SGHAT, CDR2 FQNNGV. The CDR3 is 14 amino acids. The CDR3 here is CASSLGSTNYGYPF. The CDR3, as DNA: TGTGCCAGCAGCTTAGGGTCTACTAACTATGGCTACCCCTTC.

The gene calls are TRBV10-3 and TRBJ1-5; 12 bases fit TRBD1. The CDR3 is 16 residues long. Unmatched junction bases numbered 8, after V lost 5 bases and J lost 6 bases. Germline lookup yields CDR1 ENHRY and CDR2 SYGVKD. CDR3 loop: CAISQDWGQGAQPQHF. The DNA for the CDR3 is TGTGCCATCAGTCAAGACTGGGGACAGGGGGCTCAGCCCCAGCATTTT.

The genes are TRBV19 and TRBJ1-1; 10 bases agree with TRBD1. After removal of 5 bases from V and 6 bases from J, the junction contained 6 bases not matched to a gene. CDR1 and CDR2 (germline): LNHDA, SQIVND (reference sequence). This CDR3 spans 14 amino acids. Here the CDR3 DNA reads TGTGCCAGTAGTTTCGGGACAGGGGTCGCTGAAGCTTTCTTT. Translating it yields CASSFGTGVAEAFF.

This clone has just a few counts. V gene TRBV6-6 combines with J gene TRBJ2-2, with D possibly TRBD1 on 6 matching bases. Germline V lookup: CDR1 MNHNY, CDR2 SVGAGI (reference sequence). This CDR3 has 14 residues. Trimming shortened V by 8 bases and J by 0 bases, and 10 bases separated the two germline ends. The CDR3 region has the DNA TGTGCCAGCTTAAACAGGGCGAACACCGGGGAGCTGTTTTTT. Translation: CASLNRANTGELFF.

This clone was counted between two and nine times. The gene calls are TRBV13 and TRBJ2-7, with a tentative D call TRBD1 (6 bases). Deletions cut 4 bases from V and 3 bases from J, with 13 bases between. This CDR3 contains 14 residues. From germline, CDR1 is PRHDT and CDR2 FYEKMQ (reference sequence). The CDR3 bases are TGTGCCAGCAGCTCCCGGGACACCTACTACGAGCAGTACTTC. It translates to CASSSRDTYYEQYF.

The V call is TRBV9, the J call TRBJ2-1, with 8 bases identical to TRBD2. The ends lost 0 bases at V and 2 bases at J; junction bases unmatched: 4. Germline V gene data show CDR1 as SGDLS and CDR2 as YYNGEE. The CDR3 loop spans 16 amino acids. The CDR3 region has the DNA TGTGCCAGCAGCGTAGGCGGGGGGCTTCCCTACAATGAGCAGTTCTTC. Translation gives CASSVGGGLPYNEQFF.

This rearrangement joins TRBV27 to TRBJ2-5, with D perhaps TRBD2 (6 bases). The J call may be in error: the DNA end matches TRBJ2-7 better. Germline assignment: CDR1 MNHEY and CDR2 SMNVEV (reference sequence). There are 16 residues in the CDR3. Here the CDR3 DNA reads TGTGCCAGCAGTCCAGTCGCGGGACGGTACCACTACGAGCAGTACTTC. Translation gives CASSPVAGRYHYEQYF.

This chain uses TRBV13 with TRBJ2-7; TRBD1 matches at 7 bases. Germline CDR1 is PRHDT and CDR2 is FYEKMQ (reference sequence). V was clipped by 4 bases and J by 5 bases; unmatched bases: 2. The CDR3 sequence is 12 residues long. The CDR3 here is CASSYGTDEQYF. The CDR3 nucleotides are TGTGCCAGCAGCTACGGGACAGACGAGCAGTACTTC.

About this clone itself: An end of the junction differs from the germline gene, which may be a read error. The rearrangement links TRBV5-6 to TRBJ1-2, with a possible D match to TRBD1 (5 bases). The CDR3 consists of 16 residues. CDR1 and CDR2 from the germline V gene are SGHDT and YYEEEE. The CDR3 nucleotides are TGTGCCAGCAGCTTGGCTGGGGGGGGACGAAGCTATGGCTACCCCTTC. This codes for CASSLAGGGRSYGYPF.

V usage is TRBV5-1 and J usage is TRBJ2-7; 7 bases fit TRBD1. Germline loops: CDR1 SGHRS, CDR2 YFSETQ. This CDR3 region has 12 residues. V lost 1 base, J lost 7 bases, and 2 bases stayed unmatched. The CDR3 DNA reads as TGCGCCAGCAGCTTGACAGGGGCTGAGCAGTACTTC. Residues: CASSLTGAEQYF.

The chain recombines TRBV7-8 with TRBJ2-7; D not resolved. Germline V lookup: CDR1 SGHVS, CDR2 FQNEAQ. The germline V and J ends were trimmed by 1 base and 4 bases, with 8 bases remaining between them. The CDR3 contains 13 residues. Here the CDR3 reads CASSLGGGYEQYF. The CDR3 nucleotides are TGTGCCAGCAGCTTAGGCGGTGGGTACGAGCAGTACTTC.

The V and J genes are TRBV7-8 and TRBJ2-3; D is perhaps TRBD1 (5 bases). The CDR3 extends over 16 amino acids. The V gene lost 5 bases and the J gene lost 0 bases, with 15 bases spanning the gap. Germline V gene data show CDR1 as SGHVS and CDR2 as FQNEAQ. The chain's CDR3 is CASSHRQTPSTDTQYF. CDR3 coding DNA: TGTGCCAGCAGCCATCGACAGACACCTAGCACAGATACGCAGTATTTT. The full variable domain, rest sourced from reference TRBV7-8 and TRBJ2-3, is GAGVSQSPRYKVAKRGQDVALRCDPISGHVSLFWYQQALGQGPEFLTYFQNEAQLDKSGLPSDRFFAERPEGSVSTLKIQRTQQEDSAVYLCASSHRQTPSTDTQYFGPGTRLTVL.

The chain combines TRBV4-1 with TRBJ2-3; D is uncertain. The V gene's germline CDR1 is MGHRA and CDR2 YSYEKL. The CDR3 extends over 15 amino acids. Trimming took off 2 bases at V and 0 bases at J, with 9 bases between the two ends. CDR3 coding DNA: TGCGCCAGCAGCCAATCACAGAGAAGCACAGATACGCAGTATTTT. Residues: CASSQSQRSTDTQYF.

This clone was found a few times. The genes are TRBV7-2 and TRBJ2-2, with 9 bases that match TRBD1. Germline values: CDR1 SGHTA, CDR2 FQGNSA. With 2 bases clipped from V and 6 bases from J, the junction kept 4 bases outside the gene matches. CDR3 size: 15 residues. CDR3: CASSLRGQGAGELFF. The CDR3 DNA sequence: TGTGCCAGCAGCTTACGGGGACAGGGAGCCGGGGAGCTGTTTTTT.

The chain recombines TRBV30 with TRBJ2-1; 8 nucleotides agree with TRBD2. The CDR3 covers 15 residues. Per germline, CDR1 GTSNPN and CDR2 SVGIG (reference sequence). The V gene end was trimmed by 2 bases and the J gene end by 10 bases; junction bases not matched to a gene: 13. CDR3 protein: CAWSLPRTSYYEQFF. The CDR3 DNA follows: TGTGCCTGGAGTCTGCCGCGGACTAGCTATTACGAGCAGTTCTTC.

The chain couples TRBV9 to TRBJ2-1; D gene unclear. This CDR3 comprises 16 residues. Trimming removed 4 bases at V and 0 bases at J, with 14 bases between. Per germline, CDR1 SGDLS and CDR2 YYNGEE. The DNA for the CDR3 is TGTGCCAGCAGCTTCCGGGTCCGAAGCTCCTACAATGAGCAGTTCTTC. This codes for CASSFRVRSSYNEQFF.

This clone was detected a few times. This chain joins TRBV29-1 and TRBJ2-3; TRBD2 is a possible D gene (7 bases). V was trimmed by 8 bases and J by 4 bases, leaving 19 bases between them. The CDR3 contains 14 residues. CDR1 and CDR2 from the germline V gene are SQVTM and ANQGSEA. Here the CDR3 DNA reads TGCAGCTGGGGGGGCGGGAGAGGGGCAGATACGCAGTATTTT. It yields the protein CSWGGGRGADTQYF.

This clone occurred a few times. CDR3 protein: CASSAGEIEQFF. DNA for the CDR3: TGTGCCAGCAGTGCCGGAGAGATCGAGCAGTTCTTC. V gene TRBV2 combines with J gene TRBJ2-1; D is undetermined. CDR1 is SNHLY, CDR2 FYNNEI, per germline. The CDR3 runs 12 residues. V lost 4 bases, J lost 10 bases, and 11 bases lay in between. The whole variable domain, remainder taken from reference TRBV2 and TRBJ2-1, is EPEVTQTPSHQVTQMGQEVILRCVPISNHLYFYWYRQILGQKVEFLVSFYNNEISEKSEIFDDQFSVERPDGSNFTLKIRSTKLEDSAMYFCASSAGEIEQFFGPGTRLTVL.